This T cell receptor beta chain stems from a study of vaccination and CD4 T cells after COVID-19. About the study: Overlapping peptides of the spike proteins of SARS-CoV-2, HCoV-NL63, HCoV-OC43 and HCoV-229E were used for cell stimulation.

There are 13 residues in the CDR3. V was cut by 10 bases and J by 1 base, with 13 bases left in between. The V gene's germline CDR1 is ENHRY and CDR2 SYGVKD. Sequence data for DNA of cultured CD4+ T cells were generated by the Oncomine TCR Beta short-read assay. MiXCR, applied by TCRdb to the PCR reads, yields one record per CDR3 protein. The sample has 15,000 to 20,000 distinct CDR3 sequences; 36% are singletons. This clonotype has more than one count but fewer than ten. What it binds is not known. Treatment meaning: roughly ten-day PBMC culture with coronavirus spike peptide pools or control peptides (ViraFEST assay).

The specimen comprised CD4+ T cells from blood, cultured in vitro, sampled before SARS-CoV-2 vaccination. The receptor comes from a human donor who received a COVID-19 vaccine. The J gene is TRBJ2-5, the V gene TRBV10-3; D may be TRBD2 (6 bases). For the CDR3, the DNA is TGTGCCACACTAGCCCCCAGCCAAGAGACCCAGTACTTC. It yields the protein CATLAPSQETQYF.